Below are 6 T cell receptor beta chains sequenced from a single sample in a study of blood T cell repertoires in COVID-19. Some clones are missing from TCRdb's copy, which holds only in-frame ones; the method was immunoSEQ multiplex PCR. The data show 15,000 to 20,000 clones, more than 80% seen once. The sequenced sample consisted of peripheral blood. Receptors originate from a woman between 50 and 59 years old with active COVID-19.

This clone is a singleton in its sample. The chain is built from TRBV19 and TRBJ2-6, with a weak D call TRBD2 (5 bases). Trimming left V 1 base short and J 0 bases short, with 7 bases between. This CDR3 is 16 amino acids long. CDR1 is LNHDA and CDR2 is SQIVND in the germline V gene (reference sequence). CDR3 nucleotides: TGTGCCAGTAGTATAGCGGGAAACTCTGGGGCCAACGTCCTGACTTTC. Translation: CASSIAGNSGANVLTF.

The rearrangement uses TRBV7-2 and TRBJ1-6; no firm D call. Germline V gene sequence: CDR1 SGHTA, CDR2 FQGNSA. Trimming stripped 5 bases from V and 7 bases from J, with 18 bases between. The CDR3 is 16 residues long. The CDR3 here is CASSPWRVNRNSPLHF. In DNA, the CDR3 is TGTGCCAGCAGCCCTTGGAGGGTAAATAGGAATTCACCCCTCCACTTT.

The rearrangement joins TRBV25-1 to TRBJ1-6; 7 positions agree with TRBD1. The CDR3 runs 14 residues. J was trimmed by 10 bases and V by 1 base; bases with no gene match: 4. The V gene's germline CDR1 is MGHDK and CDR2 SYGVNS. This chain's CDR3 is CASSEFDRESPLHF. DNA for the CDR3: TGTGCCAGCAGTGAATTTGACAGGGAATCACCCCTCCACTTT.

The chain employs TRBV7-9 and TRBJ1-1; a weak D match, TRBD1 (5 bases). CDR1 and CDR2 (germline): SEHNR, FQNEAQ (reference sequence). The CDR3 sequence is 16 residues long. V shed 5 bases and J shed 3 bases, with 19 bases lying between them. The CDR3 nucleotides read TGTGCCAGCAGCCTGAAATGGGGGGATGTCGACACTGAAGCTTTCTTT. It specifies CASSLKWGDVDTEAFF.

The rearrangement joins TRBV12-3 or TRBV12-4 to TRBJ2-5, with 7 bases aligning to TRBD2. V dropped 2 bases and J dropped 5; count of bases not matched to a gene: 2. The CDR3 is 13 amino acids. CDR3 amino acids: CASSLWGGETQYF. The CDR3 nucleotides are TGTGCCAGCAGTTTATGGGGGGGGGAGACCCAGTACTTC.

This clone is a singleton in its sample. This chain connects TRBV2 to TRBJ2-7, with 10 bases matching TRBD1. This CDR3 comprises 13 residues. Trimming removed 7 bases from V and 5 bases from J; junction bases left unmatched: 5. The germline CDR1 and CDR2 sequences are SNHLY and FYNNEI. The DNA for the CDR3 is TGTGCCAGCATGCCGACAGGGGGCCACGAGCAGTACTTC. Translation: CASMPTGGHEQYF.